The clone carrying this T cell receptor beta chain came up once. The antigen remains unidentified. The protocol was immunoSEQ multiplex PCR, while the TCRdb copy is restricted to in-frame clones and leaves out a portion. The data show under 70,000 clones, with about 80% seen just once and over 7% held by the top ten. Documented time point: week 5, during vaccination. One vaccine dose held 300 ug of mutant IDH1 20-mer peptide and came with topical imiquimod. The germline V gene has CDR1 MNHEY and CDR2 SVGAGI. V trimming: 5 bases; J trimming: 2 bases; junction bases outside the gene matches: 3. The CDR3 contains 15 residues. This record belongs to a study of a mutant IDH1 vaccine in newly diagnosed glioma. As for the study in general: Commencement of vaccination occurred 4-6 weeks following radiotherapy alone, or concurrently with temozolomide cycles. Every participant had undergone radiotherapy, temozolomide, or both before, and most underwent both.

The source material was PBMCs, sampled from a glioma patient whose treatment included an IDH1 peptide vaccine. The receptor's source is a woman between 45 and 65 years old with glioma. The J gene is TRBJ1-2, the V gene TRBV6-5; 12 nucleotides agree with TRBD1. CDR3 region: CASSPGTGGNYGYTF. The DNA of the CDR3 is TGTGCCAGCAGTCCCGGGACAGGGGGCAACTATGGCTACACCTTC.